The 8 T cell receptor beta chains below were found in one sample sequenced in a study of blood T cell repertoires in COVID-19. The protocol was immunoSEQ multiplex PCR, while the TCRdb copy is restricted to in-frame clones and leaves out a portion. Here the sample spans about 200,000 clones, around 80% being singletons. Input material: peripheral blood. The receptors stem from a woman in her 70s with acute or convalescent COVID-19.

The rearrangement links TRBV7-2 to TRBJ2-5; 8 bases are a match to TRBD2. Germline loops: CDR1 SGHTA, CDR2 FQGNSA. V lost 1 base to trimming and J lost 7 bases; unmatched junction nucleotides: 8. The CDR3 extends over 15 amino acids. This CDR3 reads CASSLEASGLGTQYF. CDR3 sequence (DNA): TGTGCCAGCAGCTTAGAAGCTAGCGGGCTAGGGACCCAGTACTTC.

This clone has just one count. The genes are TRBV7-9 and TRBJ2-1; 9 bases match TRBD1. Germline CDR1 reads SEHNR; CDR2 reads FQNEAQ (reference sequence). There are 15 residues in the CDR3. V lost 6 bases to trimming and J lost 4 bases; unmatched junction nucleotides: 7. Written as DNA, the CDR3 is TGTGCCAGCAGTACGACAGGGGGGAATTACAATGAGCAGTTCTTC. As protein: CASSTTGGNYNEQFF.

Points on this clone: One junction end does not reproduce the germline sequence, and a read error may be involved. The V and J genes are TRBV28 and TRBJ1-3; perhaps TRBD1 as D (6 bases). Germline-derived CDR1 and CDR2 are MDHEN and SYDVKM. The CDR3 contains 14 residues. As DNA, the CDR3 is TGTGCCAGCAACTCTGGGGAACAGGGAAGCACCATATATTTT. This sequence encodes CASNSGEQGSTIYF. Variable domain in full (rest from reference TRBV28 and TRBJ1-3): DVKVTQSSRYLVKRTGEKVFLECVQDMDHENMFWYRQDPGLGLRLIYFSYDVKMKEKGDIPEGYSVSREKKERFSLILESASTNQTSMYLCASNSGEQGSTIYFGEGSWLTVV.

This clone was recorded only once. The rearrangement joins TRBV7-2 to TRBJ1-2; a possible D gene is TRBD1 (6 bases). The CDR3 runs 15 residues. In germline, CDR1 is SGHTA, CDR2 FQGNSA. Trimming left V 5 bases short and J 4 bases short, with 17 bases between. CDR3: CASSLRGQRSYGYTF. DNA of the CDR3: TGTGCCAGCAGCCTACGCGGACAGCGCTCCTATGGCTACACCTTC.

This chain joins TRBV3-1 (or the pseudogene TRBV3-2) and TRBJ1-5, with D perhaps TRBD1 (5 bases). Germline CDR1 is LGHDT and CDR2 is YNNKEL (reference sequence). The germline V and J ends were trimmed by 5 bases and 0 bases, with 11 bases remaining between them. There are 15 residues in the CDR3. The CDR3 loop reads CASSSDSNSNQPQHF. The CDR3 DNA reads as TGTGCCAGCAGCTCCGACAGCAATAGCAATCAGCCCCAGCATTTT.

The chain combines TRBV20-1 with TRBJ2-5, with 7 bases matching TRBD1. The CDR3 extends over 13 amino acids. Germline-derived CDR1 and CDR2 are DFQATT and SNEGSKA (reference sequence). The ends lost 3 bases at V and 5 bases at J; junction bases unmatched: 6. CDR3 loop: CSASNRGSETQYF. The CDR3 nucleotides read TGCAGTGCTAGTAACAGGGGTAGTGAGACCCAGTACTTC.

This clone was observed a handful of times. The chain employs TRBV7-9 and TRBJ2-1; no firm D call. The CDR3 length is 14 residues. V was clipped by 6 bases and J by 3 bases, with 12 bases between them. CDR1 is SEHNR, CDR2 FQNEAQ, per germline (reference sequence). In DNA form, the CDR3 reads TGTGCCAGCAGTCTACGACTGGACTACAATGAGCAGTTCTTC. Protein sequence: CASSLRLDYNEQFF. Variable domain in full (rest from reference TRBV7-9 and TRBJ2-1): DTGVSQNPRHKITKRGQNVTFRCDPISEHNRLYWYRQTLGQGPEFLTYFQNEAQLEKSRLLSDRFSAERPKGSFSTLEIQRTEQGDSAMYLCASSLRLDYNEQFFGPGTRLTVL.

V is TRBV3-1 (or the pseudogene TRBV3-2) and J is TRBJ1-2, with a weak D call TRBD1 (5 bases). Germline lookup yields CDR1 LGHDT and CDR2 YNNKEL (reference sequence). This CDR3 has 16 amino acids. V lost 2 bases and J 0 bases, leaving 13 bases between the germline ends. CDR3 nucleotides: TGTGCCAGCAGCCAAACCAACAGGAAAGCTAACTATGGCTACACCTTC. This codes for CASSQTNRKANYGYTF.